This record covers a single T cell receptor (beta chain). Its antigen is not identified. The data were taken from a study of PD-1 blockade in classical Hodgkin lymphoma. This table comes from immunoSEQ multiplex PCR, and its TCRdb copy is limited to in-frame clones, with some not included. The sample has about 97,000 clones; approximately 80% are singletons. Study observations and caveats: The study found complete responders had baseline diversity similar to newly diagnosed patients. Undefined causes, possibly disease activity or prior therapy, underlie the repertoire differences.

The CDR3 contains 15 residues. Germline CDR1 reads LNHDA; CDR2 reads SQIVND (reference sequence). V gave up 7 bases and J gave up 0 bases, with 13 bases separating them. Each of the patients experienced relapse following autologous stem cell transplantation, and their brentuximab vedotin exposure differed. The rearrangement uses TRBV19 and TRBJ1-3; D gene ambiguous. This TCR was recovered from a human donor with classical Hodgkin lymphoma. The starting material was peripheral blood mononuclear cells (PBMCs), obtained at baseline. CDR3 protein: CASKDLSSSGNTIYF. CDR3 DNA: TGTGCCAGTAAAGACCTTTCGAGCTCTGGAAACACCATATATTTT. The full variable domain, completed using reference TRBV19 and TRBJ1-3, is DGGITQSPKYLFRKEGQNVTLSCEQNLNHDAMYWYRQDPGQGLRLIYYSQIVNDFQKGDIAEGYSVSREKKESFPLTVTSAQKNPTAFYLCASKDLSSSGNTIYFGEGSWLTVV.